This T cell receptor (beta chain) is drawn from a study of blood T cells in healthy people across ages. Each donor was a healthy Caucasian individual from Russia, aged about 6 to 95. CDR1 and CDR2 from the germline V gene are SQVTM and ANQGSEA. The CDR3 covers 12 residues. Deletions cut 3 bases from V and 7 bases from J, with 12 bases between. Comments on this clonotype: As yet, its antigen is unknown.

Notes on the study in general: CMV status of donors was unknown, possibly confounding expanded clonotype changes. Diversity estimates from one million T cells were considered underestimates.

A second about 7 to 11 cycle PCR used barcoded and J-beta primers. Using its own MiXCR run on the 5' RACE reads, TCRdb lists one record per CDR3 protein. The sample has fewer than 1.5 million distinct CDR3 sequences, 42% seen once. Sequencing input: blood. This receptor was obtained from a woman younger than 35 in good health. The J gene is TRBJ1-2, the V gene TRBV29-1; D is ambiguous. DNA of the CDR3: TGCAGCGTTGAGGCGCAGGATATTGGCTACACCTTC. Its protein product is CSVEAQDIGYTF. Using reference TRBV29-1 and TRBJ1-2 for the parts outside the CDR3, the full variable domain is SAVISQKPSRDICQRGTSLTIQCQVDSQVTMMFWYRQQPGQSLTLIATANQGSEATYESGFVIDKFPISRPNLTFSTLTVSNMSPEDSSIYLCSVEAQDIGYTFGSGTRLTVV.